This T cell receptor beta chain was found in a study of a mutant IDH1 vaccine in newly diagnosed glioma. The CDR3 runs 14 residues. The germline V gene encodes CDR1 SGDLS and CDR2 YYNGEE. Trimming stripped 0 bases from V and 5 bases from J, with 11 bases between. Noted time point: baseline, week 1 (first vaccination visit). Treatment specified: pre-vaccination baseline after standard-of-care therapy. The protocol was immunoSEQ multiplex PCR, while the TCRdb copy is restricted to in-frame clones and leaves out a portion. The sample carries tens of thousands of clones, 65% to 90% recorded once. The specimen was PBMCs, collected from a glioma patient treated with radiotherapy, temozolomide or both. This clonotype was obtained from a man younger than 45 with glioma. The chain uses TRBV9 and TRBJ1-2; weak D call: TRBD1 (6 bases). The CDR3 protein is CASSVEGGPYGYTF. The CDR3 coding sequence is TGTGCCAGCAGCGTAGAGGGGGGCCCTTATGGCTACACCTTC.